The 23 T cell receptor beta chains listed next were all sequenced from one sample in a study of blood T cell repertoires in COVID-19. Generated by immunoSEQ multiplex PCR, the TCRdb table keeps only in-frame clones and is missing some. The data hold some 180,000 clones, with roughly nine tenths observed a single time. The sample was peripheral blood. Source of these receptors: a man aged 65-85 years with active or convalescent COVID-19.

The J gene is TRBJ1-4, the V gene TRBV6-5; possibly TRBD1 for D (5 bases). Looked up from germline, CDR1 is MNHEY and CDR2 is SVGAGI. V was clipped by 4 bases and J by 7 bases, with 13 bases between them. The CDR3 is made up of 14 amino acids. CDR3 protein: CASSLTEASEKLFF. The DNA for the CDR3 is TGTGCCAGCAGTTTGACAGAAGCTAGTGAAAAACTGTTTTTT.

The chain links TRBV5-1 to TRBJ1-1; 10 nucleotides line up with TRBD1. The V and J ends lost 4 bases and 4 bases, in that order; junction bases with no gene match: 4. The CDR3 has 14 amino acids. From germline, CDR1 is SGHRS and CDR2 YFSETQ. This CDR3 is CASSPRTGGTEAFF. The CDR3 DNA reads as TGCGCCAGCAGCCCCAGGACAGGGGGCACTGAAGCTTTCTTT.

The chain links TRBV7-9 to TRBJ1-3, with D hard to call. This CDR3 spans 13 amino acids. Trimming took 4 bases from V and 0 from J, leaving 4 bases between them. Per the germline V gene, CDR1 is SEHNR and CDR2 is FQNEAQ (reference sequence). For the CDR3, the DNA is TGTGCCAGCAGCTCATCCTCTGGAAACACCATATATTTT. This gives the protein CASSSSSGNTIYF.

This clone was observed a few times. The chain is built from TRBV5-1 and TRBJ2-1; possible D gene TRBD1, 6 bases. Germline lookup yields CDR1 SGHRS and CDR2 YFSETQ. V lost 4 bases to trimming and J lost 1 base, with 12 bases between them. The CDR3 has 15 residues. The CDR3 DNA reads TGCGCCAGCAGCCATATGGACAGTTCCTACAATGAGCAGTTCTTC. Its protein is CASSHMDSSYNEQFF.

This chain links TRBV9 with TRBJ2-7, with TRBD1 matching over 7 bases. With V trimmed by 2 bases and J by 4 bases, 9 bases remained unmatched. CDR1 is SGDLS and CDR2 is YYNGEE in the germline V gene. The CDR3 is made up of 15 amino acids. CDR3 in DNA: TGTGCCAGCAGCGTGGGGACAGCTGGCTTATACGAGCAGTACTTC. It codes for CASSVGTAGLYEQYF.

This chain connects TRBV18 to TRBJ2-1; TRBD2 agrees at 7 bases. The CDR3 extends over 15 amino acids. The V segment lost 0 bases and the J segment 6 bases; nucleotides outside the gene matches: 5. Per the germline V gene, CDR1 is KGHSH and CDR2 is LQKENI. The chain's CDR3 is CASSPPRLALNEQFF. CDR3 coding DNA: TGTGCCAGCTCACCACCGCGACTAGCCCTCAATGAGCAGTTCTTC.

The chain is built from TRBV5-1 and TRBJ1-3, with 8 bases lining up with TRBD1. V was clipped by 2 bases and J by 0 bases; unmatched bases: 4. The CDR3 has 16 amino acids. Per the germline V gene, CDR1 is SGHRS and CDR2 is YFSETQ. CDR3 sequence (DNA): TGCGCCAGCAGCTTCCAGGGGGCCAGCTCTGGAAACACCATATATTTT. Residues: CASSFQGASSGNTIYF. Variable domain in full (rest from reference TRBV5-1 and TRBJ1-3): KAGVTQTPRYLIKTRGQQVTLSCSPISGHRSVSWYQQTPGQGLQFLFEYFSETQRNKGNFPGRFSGRQFSNSRSEMNVSTLELGDSALYLCASSFQGASSGNTIYFGEGSWLTVV.

This clone was counted a few times. J is TRBJ1-4 and V is TRBV4-1; TRBD1 matches at 7 bases. The CDR3 loop spans 14 amino acids. Losses at the gene ends were 4 bases for V and 3 bases for J; bases not matched to a gene: 2. Germline V gene lookup returns CDR1 MGHRA and CDR2 YSYEKL. In DNA, the CDR3 is TGCGCCAGCAGCCCGGGACAGCCTAATGAAAAACTGTTTTTT. It yields the protein CASSPGQPNEKLFF.

The rearrangement uses TRBV6-6 and TRBJ2-7; TRBD2 is a possible D gene (5 bases). V lost 10 bases to trimming and J lost 2 bases, with 21 bases between them. In germline, CDR1 is MNHNY, CDR2 SVGAGI (reference sequence). CDR3 length: 15 amino acids. CDR3 region: CATLLGRATTYEQYF. The CDR3, as DNA: TGTGCCACTTTACTAGGTCGCGCGACTACCTACGAGCAGTACTTC.

This clone has a handful of counts. The V call is TRBV7-2, the J call TRBJ1-6; D not certain. Germline V gene sequence: CDR1 SGHTA, CDR2 FQGNSA. Trimming took 8 bases from V and 7 from J, leaving 9 bases between them. The CDR3 loop spans 12 amino acids. Here the CDR3 reads CASGAGNSPLHF. CDR3 nucleotide sequence: TGTGCCAGCGGAGCCGGGAATTCACCCCTCCACTTT.

Comment on this clone: The same CDR3 is also encoded by other DNA sequences in this sample. The V call is TRBV7-2, the J call TRBJ1-5; D might be TRBD1 (6 bases). The germline V gene has CDR1 SGHTA and CDR2 FQGNSA. The CDR3 is 14 amino acids. Trimming stripped 1 base from V and 6 bases from J, with 10 bases between. The CDR3 sequence: CASSLGRGGQPQHF. Written as DNA, the CDR3 is TGTGCCAGCAGCTTAGGCCGAGGGGGTCAGCCCCAGCATTTT.

The rearrangement joins TRBV19 to TRBJ1-4; D remains ambiguous. The germline V gene encodes CDR1 LNHDA and CDR2 SQIVND (reference sequence). The germline V and J ends were trimmed by 7 bases and 5 bases, with 11 bases remaining between them. This CDR3 has 13 amino acids. DNA for the CDR3: TGTGCCAGTACCCCGGTCCTAAATGAAAAACTGTTTTTT. As protein: CASTPVLNEKLFF.

The chain joins TRBV9 to TRBJ1-2; TRBD1 aligns across 7 bases. The length of the CDR3 is 17 residues. Germline V lookup: CDR1 SGDLS, CDR2 YYNGEE. J lost 3 bases, V lost 3 bases, and 14 bases had no gene match. The CDR3 region has the DNA TGTGCCAGCAGCGACCGGGACAGCTTATCAGTCGACTATGGCTACACCTTC. This translates into CASSDRDSLSVDYGYTF.

This clone was observed at least ten times. The CDR3 DNA reads as TGCGCCAGCACCCGTTGGGGCGACTATGGCTACACCTTC. As protein: CASTRWGDYGYTF. The chain recombines TRBV10-2 with TRBJ1-2; D might be TRBD1 (5 bases). Trimming shortened V by 7 bases and J by 3 bases, and 12 bases separated the two germline ends. Germline V CDR1 and CDR2: WSHSY, SAAADI. The CDR3 spans 13 residues.

V is TRBV6-5 and J is TRBJ2-2; 10 bases align to TRBD2. This CDR3 is built from 16 residues. Unmatched junction bases numbered 7, after V lost 2 bases and J lost 7 bases. CDR1 is MNHEY, CDR2 SVGAGI, per germline. CDR3 nucleotides: TGTGCCAGCAGTTACCAACTAGCGGGATTTGTCGGGGAGCTGTTTTTT. It yields the protein CASSYQLAGFVGELFF.

The rearrangement joins TRBV15 to TRBJ1-4; 9 positions match TRBD1. V was clipped by 0 bases and J by 3 bases; unmatched bases: 2. The CDR3 has 16 amino acids. Germline CDR1 is LNHNV and CDR2 is YYDKDF (reference sequence). CDR3 sequence: CATSRDRTGANEKLFF. CDR3 nucleotide sequence: TGTGCCACCAGCAGAGATAGGACAGGGGCTAATGAAAAACTGTTTTTT.

The rearrangement links TRBV24-1 to TRBJ2-7; TRBD1 agrees at 10 bases. Unmatched junction bases numbered 2, after V lost 1 base and J lost 9 bases. CDR3 length: 13 amino acids. Per the germline V gene, CDR1 is KGHDR and CDR2 is SFDVKD. The CDR3 loop is CATSDFGTGAQYF. CDR3 DNA: TGTGCCACCAGTGATTTCGGGACAGGGGCGCAGTACTTC.

The chain has TRBV30 and TRBJ2-3; no clear D. The CDR3 is 16 amino acids. CDR1 and CDR2 from the germline V gene are GTSNPN and SVGIG (reference sequence). Trimming cost V 1 base and J 2 bases, with 16 bases left between them. The DNA of the CDR3 is TGTGCCTGGAGTGAATCTACGGGTTGGGTCACAGATACGCAGTATTTT. This codes for CAWSESTGWVTDTQYF.

The J gene is TRBJ1-5, the V gene TRBV19; tentatively, D is TRBD1 (5 bases). The CDR3 is made up of 14 amino acids. V lost 5 bases and J lost 9, with 17 bases in between. Germline-derived CDR1 and CDR2 are LNHDA and SQIVND (reference sequence). The CDR3 region has the DNA TGTGCCAGTAGTTCCCGACAGAGTCTGGCGCCCCAGCATTTT. Translation: CASSSRQSLAPQHF.

This chain links TRBV7-9 with TRBJ2-5; D remains unclear. Trimming removed 4 bases at V and 11 bases at J, with 11 bases between. The CDR3 is 11 residues long. Looked up from germline, CDR1 is SEHNR and CDR2 is FQNEAQ (reference sequence). In DNA form, the CDR3 reads TGTGCCAGCAGCTCGGGTGGTCCACAGTACTTC. Its protein is CASSSGGPQYF.

The V call is TRBV11-2, the J call TRBJ2-3, with TRBD1 matching over 7 bases. Germline CDR1 reads SGHAT; CDR2 reads FQNNGV. This CDR3 comprises 16 residues. The trim removed 2 bases at V and 4 bases at J, leaving 9 bases unmatched. The CDR3 DNA reads as TGTGCCAGCAGCTTATATATGGGCAGGGGGTCAGATACGCAGTATTTT. This translates into CASSLYMGRGSDTQYF. The whole variable domain, remainder taken from reference TRBV11-2 and TRBJ2-3, is EAGVAQSPRYKIIEKRQSVAFWCNPISGHATLYWYQQILGQGPKLLIQFQNNGVVDDSQLPKDRFSAERLKGVDSTLKIQPAKLEDSAVYLCASSLYMGRGSDTQYFGPGTRLTVL.

The CDR3 coding sequence is TGTGCCAGTAGTGCTCCGGGCCGCATAGGGGGAGAGACCCAGTACTTC. Translation gives CASSAPGRIGGETQYF. This sequence joins TRBV19 and TRBJ2-5; possible D gene TRBD1, 6 bases. Germline loops: CDR1 LNHDA, CDR2 SQIVND (reference sequence). Trimming stripped 5 bases from V and 4 bases from J, with 20 bases between. CDR3 length: 16 residues.

This chain uses TRBV6-2 or TRBV6-3 with TRBJ1-4; no firm D call. Germline V gene sequence: CDR1 MNHEY, CDR2 SVGEGT. Trimming stripped 6 bases from V and 6 bases from J, with 14 bases between. The CDR3 sequence is 14 residues long. This chain's CDR3 is CASSPRGFDEKLFF. DNA of the CDR3: TGTGCCAGCAGCCCCCGTGGCTTCGATGAAAAACTGTTTTTT.